These T cell receptor beta chains were read from a single sample in a study of T cells after yellow fever vaccination. TCRdb reprocessed the 5' RACE reads with MiXCR, giving one entry per CDR3 protein. The table has some 390,000 distinct CDR3 sequences, about 17% seen once. Material: PBMCs, obtained before the yellow fever booster vaccination. The receptors derive from a man in his late teens or twenties who received the YFV17D yellow fever vaccine. The CDR3 runs from the conserved cysteine through the conserved F or W. Each record gives: clone size, J gene, D gene, V gene, CDR3 DNA, CDR3 protein. D genes are given only for firm matches. Some rows have no size entry. The others give once, few or many, or a class for an expanded clone.

few	TRBJ2-2	.	TRBV4-3	TGCGCCAGTGGGACGTCCGGGGAGCTGTTTTTT	CASGTSGELFF
.	TRBJ1-3	.	TRBV27	.	CASSSSGTGVGNTIYF
many	TRBJ2-3	.	TRBV4-3	TGCGCCAGCAGCCAAGAGGATGCGACAGATACGCAGTATTTT	CASSQEDATDTQYF
.	TRBJ2-7	.	TRBV20-1	TGCAGTGCTAGAGATACCAGGGCCTACGAGCAGTACTTC	CSARDTRAYEQYF
.	TRBJ2-5	.	TRBV7-6	TGTGCCAGCAGCTGGGCACGAGAGACCCAGTACTTC	CASSWARETQYF
.	TRBJ2-5	.	TRBV7-8	TGTGCCAGCAGCTTAGGACTAAGGAGTGAGACCCAGTACTTC	CASSLGLRSETQYF
few	TRBJ1-5	.	TRBV12-3/TRBV12-4	TGTGCCAGCAGTTCCATGACAGGCTCCATCGGGGATCAGCCCCAGCATTTT	CASSSMTGSIGDQPQHF
.	TRBJ2-7	.	TRBV7-2	TGTGCCAGCAGCTTAGCGCTCCACTTGGCCTACGAGCAGTACTTC	CASSLALHLAYEQYF
few	TRBJ2-5	TRBD1	TRBV27	TGTGCCAGCAGGGGACAGGGGATTAAAGAGACCCAGTACTTC	CASRGQGIKETQYF
.	TRBJ1-1	.	TRBV27	TGTGCCAGCAGTCCACCCCAGGGGCGTGGGAACACTGAAGCTTTCTTT	CASSPPQGRGNTEAFF
many	TRBJ1-1	TRBD1	TRBV28	TGTGCCAGCAGTTCGGGACAGGGAACTGAAGCTTTCTTT	CASSSGQGTEAFF
few	TRBJ1-5	TRBD1	TRBV29-1	TGCAGCGTTAGGGCACAGGGGAGCAATCAGCCCCAGCATTTT	CSVRAQGSNQPQHF
.	TRBJ2-1	TRBD1	TRBV7-6	TGTGCCAGCAGCCACAACAGGGGAGTCGATGAGCAGTTCTTC	CASSHNRGVDEQFF
.	TRBJ2-5	.	TRBV20-1	TGCAGTGCTTCCATAGGGGGGCAAGAGACCCAGTACTTC	CSASIGGQETQYF
.	TRBJ2-1	.	TRBV11-3	TGTGCCAGCAGCTTAGATCAGGGTGGGACAACAAGGATTACTGAGCAGTTCTTC	CASSLDQGGTTRITEQFF
.	TRBJ2-5	.	TRBV9	TGTGCCAGCAGCGTAAACGCGGGGGAGACCCAGTACTTC	CASSVNAGETQYF
few	TRBJ2-1	.	TRBV6-5	TGTGCCAGCAGTTCCCCCTGGGACCAATACAATGAGCAGTTCTTC	CASSSPWDQYNEQFF
many	TRBJ2-7	.	TRBV6-5	TGTGCCAGCAGCCAACCGGGACCTCCTTACGAGCAGTACTTC	CASSQPGPPYEQYF
.	TRBJ2-3	.	TRBV25-1	TGTGCCAGCAGTGAAGGGCTAGCCAGTTACGATACGCAGTATTTT	CASSEGLASYDTQYF
.	TRBJ1-3	.	TRBV7-3	TGTGCCAGCAGCCTCAGGGGTGGAAACACCATATATTTT	CASSLRGGNTIYF
.	TRBJ2-5	TRBD2	TRBV11-3	TGTGCCAGCAGCCGGACTCGGGGGGGTGGAACCCAGTACTTC	CASSRTRGGGTQYF
few	TRBJ1-2	.	TRBV15	TGTGCCACCAGCAGCGACAACTATGGCTACACCTTC	CATSSDNYGYTF
few	TRBJ1-1	.	TRBV9	TGTGCCAGCAGCGCCAGCAGGGGTAACACTGAAGCTTTCTTT	CASSASRGNTEAFF
few	TRBJ2-4	.	TRBV12-3/TRBV12-4	TGTGCCAGCAGGATAGAGGGCATAAACATTCAGTACTTC	CASRIEGINIQYF
.	TRBJ1-1	TRBD1	TRBV12-3/TRBV12-4	TGTGCCAGCAGCCCTGCGACAGGGTGGGCTGAAGCTTTCTTT	CASSPATGWAEAFF
.	TRBJ2-2	TRBD1	TRBV29-1	TGCAGCGTTGCGGGACAGGGGGCCGTTGGTAGGGAGCTGTTTTTT	CSVAGQGAVGRELFF
once	TRBJ1-2	.	TRBV4-1	TGCGCCAGCAGCCGAGGAAACCAGGGGTACCATGGCTACACCTTC	CASSRGNQGYHGYTF
few	TRBJ1-1	.	TRBV7-9	TGTGCCAGCAGTTCAGGGTCTTTGAACACTGAAGCTTTCTTT	CASSSGSLNTEAFF
few	TRBJ2-3	TRBD2	TRBV5-1	TGCGCCAGCAGCTTGGCAGTGGCGGGGGGCACAGATACGCAGTATTTT	CASSLAVAGGTDTQYF
.	TRBJ1-1	.	TRBV7-2	TGTGCCAGCAGCTTAGGGGGAGTCCCCACTGAAGCTTTCTTT	CASSLGGVPTEAFF
.	TRBJ1-2	.	TRBV5-6	TGTGCCAGCAGCTTGGAGGTTGCTGGCTACACCTTC	CASSLEVAGYTF
.	TRBJ2-3	.	TRBV6-5	TGTGCCAGCAGATCAGGGGGAGGGGGCACAGATACGCAGTATTTT	CASRSGGGGTDTQYF
many	TRBJ2-3	TRBD2	TRBV10-1	TGCGCCAGCAGTGCAGAGCGGGGATCCACAGATACGCAGTATTTT	CASSAERGSTDTQYF
.	TRBJ1-6	.	TRBV20-1	TGCAGTGCTAGTGGACAGCTATATAATTCACCCCTCCACTTT	CSASGQLYNSPLHF
.	TRBJ2-3	.	TRBV29-1	TGCAGCGTTGGGGGACATCTGACAGATACGCAGTATTTT	CSVGGHLTDTQYF
.	TRBJ2-1	.	TRBV7-8	TGTGCCAGCAGCTTAGCGCTCGCGAACAATGAGCAGTTCTTC	CASSLALANNEQFF